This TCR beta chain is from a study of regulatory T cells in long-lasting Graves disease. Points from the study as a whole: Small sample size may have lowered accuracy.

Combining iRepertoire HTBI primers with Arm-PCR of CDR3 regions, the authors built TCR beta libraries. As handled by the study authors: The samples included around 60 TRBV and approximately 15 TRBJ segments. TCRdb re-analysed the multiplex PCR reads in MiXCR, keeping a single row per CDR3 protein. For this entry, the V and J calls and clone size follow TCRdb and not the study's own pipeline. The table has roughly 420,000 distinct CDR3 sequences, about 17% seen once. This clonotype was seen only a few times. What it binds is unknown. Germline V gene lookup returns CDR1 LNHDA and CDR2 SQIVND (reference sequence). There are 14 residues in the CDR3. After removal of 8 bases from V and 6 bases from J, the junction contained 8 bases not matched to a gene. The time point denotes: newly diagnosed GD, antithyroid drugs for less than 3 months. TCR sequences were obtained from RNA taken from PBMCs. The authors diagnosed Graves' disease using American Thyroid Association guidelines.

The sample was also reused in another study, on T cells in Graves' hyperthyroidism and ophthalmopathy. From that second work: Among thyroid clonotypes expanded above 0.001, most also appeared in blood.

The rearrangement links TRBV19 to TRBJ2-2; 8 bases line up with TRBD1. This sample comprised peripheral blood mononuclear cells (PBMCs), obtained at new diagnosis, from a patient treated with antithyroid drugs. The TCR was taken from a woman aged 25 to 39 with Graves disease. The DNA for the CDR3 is TGTGCCAGTTCCTGGGACAGGCAGTCCGGGGAGCTGTTTTTT. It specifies CASSWDRQSGELFF. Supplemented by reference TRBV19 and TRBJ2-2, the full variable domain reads DGGITQSPKYLFRKEGQNVTLSCEQNLNHDAMYWYRQDPGQGLRLIYYSQIVNDFQKGDIAEGYSVSREKKESFPLTVTSAQKNPTAFYLCASSWDRQSGELFFGEGSRLTVL.